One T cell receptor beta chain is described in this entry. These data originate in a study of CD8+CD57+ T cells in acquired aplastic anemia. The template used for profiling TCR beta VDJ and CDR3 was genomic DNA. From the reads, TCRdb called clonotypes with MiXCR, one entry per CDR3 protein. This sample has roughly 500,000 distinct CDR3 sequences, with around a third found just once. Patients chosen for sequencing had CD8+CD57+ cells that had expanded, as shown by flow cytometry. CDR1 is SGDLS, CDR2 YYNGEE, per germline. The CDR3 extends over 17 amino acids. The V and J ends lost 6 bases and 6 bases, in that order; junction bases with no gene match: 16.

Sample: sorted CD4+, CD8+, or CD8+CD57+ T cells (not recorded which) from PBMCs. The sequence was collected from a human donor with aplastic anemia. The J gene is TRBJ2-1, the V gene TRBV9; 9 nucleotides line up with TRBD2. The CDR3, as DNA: TGTGCCAGCACCGCCCGAGATTTAGCGGGAGTCCCCAATGAGCAGTTCTTC. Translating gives CASTARDLAGVPNEQFF.